The rows below give T cell receptor beta chains drawn from one sample of a study of cytomegalovirus exposure and HLA in healthy donors. Sequencing used immunoSEQ multiplex PCR; TCRdb keeps in-frame clones, though not all of them. Recorded here are tens of thousands of clones; the top ten clones represent 0.58%. Sequencing input: PBMCs. These TCRs come from a man in his forties or fifties in good health and CMV-seronegative. The CDR3 runs from the conserved cysteine through the conserved F or W. The D gene is left open where the match is weak.

cdr3_nt: TGTGCCAGCAGCGCCCCACAAAGGAACACTGAAGCTTTCTTT
cdr3_aa: CASSAPQRNTEAFF
v_call: TRBV7-2
j_call: TRBJ1-1
d_call: NA

cdr3_nt: TGCGCCAGCAGCTTCTCGACAGGGGTTAATTCACCCCTCCACTTT
cdr3_aa: CASSFSTGVNSPLHF
v_call: TRBV4-1
j_call: TRBJ1-6
d_call: TRBD1

cdr3_nt: TGTGCCAGCAGCTCAGGAGGTACCTACGAGCAGTACTTC
cdr3_aa: CASSSGGTYEQYF
v_call: TRBV5-5
j_call: TRBJ2-7
d_call: NA

cdr3_nt: TGTGCCAGCAGCTTTCCAGGACAGACAGATACGCAGTATTTT
cdr3_aa: CASSFPGQTDTQYF
v_call: TRBV13
j_call: TRBJ2-3
d_call: NA

cdr3_nt: TGTGCCAGCAGATCAGACAGTAGCTCCTATAATTCACCCCTCCACTTT
cdr3_aa: CASRSDSSSYNSPLHF
v_call: TRBV6-6
j_call: TRBJ1-6
d_call: NA

cdr3_nt: TGTGCCTGGTCTTCCGGGACAGGCTACTATGGCTACACCTTC
cdr3_aa: CAWSSGTGYYGYTF
v_call: TRBV30
j_call: TRBJ1-2
d_call: TRBD1

cdr3_nt: TGTGCCAGCAGTGTTGTAGCGGGAGGACGTAGCAATCAGCCCCAGCATTTT
cdr3_aa: CASSVVAGGRSNQPQHF
v_call: TRBV27
j_call: TRBJ1-5
d_call: NA

cdr3_nt: TGTGCCAGCAGCTTAGCGCTTGGGGGCCATGGGTATGGCTACACCTTC
cdr3_aa: CASSLALGGHGYGYTF
v_call: TRBV7-9
j_call: TRBJ1-2
d_call: NA

cdr3_nt: TGTGCCAGCAGCACTCAGACAGGGGGCTACGAGCAGTACTTC
cdr3_aa: CASSTQTGGYEQYF
v_call: TRBV7-2
j_call: TRBJ2-7
d_call: TRBD1

cdr3_nt: TGTGCCAGCTCGGTGGATCGACTGCCTTATGGCTACACCTTC
cdr3_aa: CASSVDRLPYGYTF
v_call: TRBV19
j_call: TRBJ1-2
d_call: NA

cdr3_nt: TGTGCCAGCAGCCGGACAGGCGTCGGGAATGAGCAGTTCTTC
cdr3_aa: CASSRTGVGNEQFF
v_call: TRBV13
j_call: TRBJ2-1
d_call: TRBD1

cdr3_nt: TGTGCCAGCAGCGTAGAACTAGCGGTAGACACCGGGGAGCTGTTTTTT
cdr3_aa: CASSVELAVDTGELFF
v_call: TRBV9
j_call: TRBJ2-2
d_call: TRBD2

cdr3_nt: TGTGCCAGCGTTGCTAGCGGGGCAGATACGCAGTATTTT
cdr3_aa: CASVASGADTQYF
v_call: TRBV6-1
j_call: TRBJ2-3
d_call: TRBD2

cdr3_nt: TGTGCCAGCAGTTACCGGACAGGACTCAATCAGCCCCAGCATTTT
cdr3_aa: CASSYRTGLNQPQHF
v_call: TRBV28
j_call: TRBJ1-5
d_call: TRBD1

cdr3_nt: TGTGCCAGCAGTTTTTTCGGCAGGGGGCTAGAAAAACTGTTTTTT
cdr3_aa: CASSFFGRGLEKLFF
v_call: TRBV28
j_call: TRBJ1-4
d_call: TRBD1

cdr3_nt: TGTGCCAGCAGCTTAGATCAGGGGGTAGGAAACATTCAGTACTTC
cdr3_aa: CASSLDQGVGNIQYF
v_call: TRBV7-6
j_call: TRBJ2-4
d_call: TRBD1

cdr3_nt: TGTGCCAGCAGGGATAGGGTGGAGGGGCAAAATGGCTACACCTTC
cdr3_aa: CASRDRVEGQNGYTF
v_call: TRBV5-4
j_call: TRBJ1-2
d_call: NA

cdr3_nt: TGTGCCAGCAGTAGGGACAGGCAAGAGACCCAGTACTTC
cdr3_aa: CASSRDRQETQYF
v_call: TRBV6-5
j_call: TRBJ2-5
d_call: TRBD1